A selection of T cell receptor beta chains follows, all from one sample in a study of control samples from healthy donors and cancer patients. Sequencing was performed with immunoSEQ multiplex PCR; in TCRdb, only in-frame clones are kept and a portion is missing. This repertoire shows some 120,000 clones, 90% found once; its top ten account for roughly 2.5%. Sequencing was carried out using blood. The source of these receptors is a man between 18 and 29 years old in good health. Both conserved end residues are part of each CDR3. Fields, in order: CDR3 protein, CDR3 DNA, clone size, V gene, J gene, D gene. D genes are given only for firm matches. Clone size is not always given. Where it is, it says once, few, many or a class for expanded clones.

CSVEDRGRQGVPEAFF,TGCAGCGTTGAAGATCGGGGGCGACAGGGGGTCCCTGAAGCTTTCTTT,-,TRBV29-1,TRBJ1-1,TRBD1
CASSPQNIPGNTIYF,TGTGCCAGCAGCCCTCAGAACATACCTGGAAACACCATATATTTT,-,TRBV11-2,TRBJ1-3,-
CAWSQITDTQYF,TGTGCCTGGAGTCAAATCACAGATACGCAGTATTTT,-,TRBV30,TRBJ2-3,-
CASSFTDEQFF,TGCGCCAGCAGCTTCACGGATGAGCAGTTCTTC,-,TRBV5-1,TRBJ2-1,-
CASSLASGSPARELFF,TGCGCCAGCAGCTTGGCCTCGGGCAGCCCGGCCCGGGAGCTGTTTTTT,-,TRBV5-1,TRBJ2-2,-
CASSLQNSGNTIYF,TGTGCCAGCAGCCTACAGAACTCTGGAAACACCATATATTTT,-,TRBV14,TRBJ1-3,-
CASSESLVTNYGYTF,TGTGCCAGCAGTGAGTCGTTGGTGACTAACTATGGCTACACCTTC,-,TRBV2,TRBJ1-2,-
CASSAPGGYEQYF,TGTGCCAGCAGCGCCCCCGGTGGCTACGAGCAGTACTTC,-,TRBV7-9,TRBJ2-7,-
CASSQRRDRAHEQYF,TGTGCCAGCAGCCAACGGCGGGACAGGGCCCACGAGCAGTACTTC,-,TRBV3-1/TRBV3-2,TRBJ2-7,TRBD1
CASSPSVSGNDEQFF,TGTGCCAGCAGCCCTTCCGTTAGCGGGAACGATGAGCAGTTCTTC,-,TRBV7-2,TRBJ2-1,TRBD2
CASSLGIGYEQYF,TGTGCCAGCAGTTTAGGCATAGGGTACGAGCAGTACTTC,-,TRBV27,TRBJ2-7,-
CASSPGITDSYGYTF,TGTGCCAGCAGTCCCGGGATCACGGATAGCTATGGCTACACCTTC,-,TRBV2,TRBJ1-2,-
CATLGQGRGTEAFF,TGTGCCACCTTGGGACAAGGTCGTGGCACTGAAGCTTTCTTT,-,TRBV6-6,TRBJ1-1,-
CASSLGAQGGPGNTIYF,TGTGCCAGCAGTTTAGGGGCCCAGGGGGGGCCTGGAAACACCATATATTTT,-,TRBV28,TRBJ1-3,TRBD1
CASSYSVVGQPQHF,TGTGCCAGCAGTTACTCTGTGGTAGGGCAGCCCCAGCATTTT,-,TRBV6-5,TRBJ1-5,-
CASSLGFSTDTQYF,TGTGCCAGCAGCTTGGGGTTTAGCACAGATACGCAGTATTTT,-,TRBV7-9,TRBJ2-3,-
CASGLVLGGPLGTQYF,TGTGCTAGTGGTTTGGTACTGGGGGGACCCCTAGGGACCCAGTACTTC,once,TRBV12-5,TRBJ2-5,-
CASSPEWENIQYF,TGTGCCAGCTCACCGGAATGGGAAAACATTCAGTACTTC,-,TRBV18,TRBJ2-4,-
CASSHERTRTGDRYGQETQYF,TGCGCCAGCAGCCACGAAAGAACCCGGACAGGGGATCGGTATGGCCAAGAGACCCAGTACTTC,-,TRBV4-1,TRBJ2-5,TRBD1
CASSLVTDQGVWQYF,TGTGCCAGCAGTTTAGTTACAGATCAAGGAGTATGGCAGTACTTC,-,TRBV28,TRBJ2-7,-
CASSHFNEQFF,TGTGCCAGCAGTCATTTCAATGAGCAGTTCTTC,-,TRBV12-3/TRBV12-4,TRBJ2-1,-
CASSWTSGGAKLFSYEQYF,TGTGCCAGCAGCTGGACTAGCGGGGGGGCCAAGTTATTTTCCTACGAGCAGTACTTC,-,TRBV7-9,TRBJ2-7,TRBD2
CASSEKAVSTDTQYF,TGTGCCAGCAGTGAAAAGGCGGTTAGCACAGATACGCAGTATTTT,-,TRBV6-1,TRBJ2-3,-
CASAVRGTSGGTDTQYF,TGTGCCAGCGCTGTGCGGGGGACTAGCGGGGGGACAGATACGCAGTATTTT,few,TRBV25-1,TRBJ2-3,TRBD2
CAISEKGGGYEQYF,TGTGCCATCAGTGAAAAGGGGGGCGGGTACGAGCAGTACTTC,-,TRBV10-3,TRBJ2-7,-
CASSFNRESTGELFF,TGTGCCAGCAGTTTCAACAGGGAGAGCACCGGGGAGCTGTTTTTT,-,TRBV27,TRBJ2-2,-
CASSQGAQLEYNEQFF,TGTGCCAGCAGCCAGGGGGCACAACTCGAGTACAATGAGCAGTTCTTC,-,TRBV11-1,TRBJ2-1,TRBD1
CAISDSSGRGSSYNEQFF,TGTGCCATCAGTGACTCTAGCGGGAGGGGCAGCTCCTACAATGAGCAGTTCTTC,-,TRBV10-3,TRBJ2-1,TRBD2
CASSLSSRADTQYF,TGTGCCAGCAGTTTATCGTCGAGGGCCGATACGCAGTATTTT,-,TRBV27,TRBJ2-3,-
CASSQEAGGGTEAFF,TGTGCCAGCAGCCAAGAAGCGGGGGGGGGCACTGAAGCTTTCTTT,-,TRBV3-1/TRBV3-2,TRBJ1-1,-
CSALDPAGYTF,TGCAGTGCTCTCGACCCCGCCGGCTACACCTTC,-,TRBV20-1,TRBJ1-2,-
CASSYPGQGVEELFF,TGTGCCAGCAGTTACCCGGGACAGGGTGTGGAGGAACTGTTTTTT,once,TRBV6-2/TRBV6-3,TRBJ1-4,TRBD1
CASSYKFDEQFF,TGTGCCAGCAGTTATAAATTCGATGAGCAGTTCTTC,-,TRBV6-6,TRBJ2-1,-
CASSQTGLGNYEQYF,TGTGCCAGCAGCCAGACAGGACTCGGAAACTACGAGCAGTACTTC,-,TRBV6-5,TRBJ2-7,-
CASSPGGPVAYEQYF,TGTGCCAGCTCACCGGGGGGGCCGGTGGCCTACGAGCAGTACTTC,-,TRBV18,TRBJ2-7,-
CASSPTGERGQPQHF,TGTGCCAGCAGCCCGACAGGGGAAAGGGGACAGCCCCAGCATTTT,once,TRBV6-6,TRBJ1-5,TRBD1
CASSLAGTGAPSNYGYTF,TGCGCCAGCAGCTTGGCCGGGACAGGGGCCCCTTCTAACTATGGCTACACCTTC,-,TRBV5-1,TRBJ1-2,TRBD1
CATSRVPAISGNTIYF,TGTGCCACCAGCAGAGTGCCGGCTATCTCTGGAAACACCATATATTTT,few,TRBV15,TRBJ1-3,-
CASTMGLARPETQYF,TGTGCCAGCACCATGGGACTAGCACGTCCAGAGACCCAGTACTTC,-,TRBV28,TRBJ2-5,TRBD2
CASAIGNTIYF,TGTGCTAGTGCAATAGGAAACACCATATATTTT,-,TRBV12-5,TRBJ1-3,-
CATSDGTSPGNQPQHF,TGTGCCACCAGTGATGGGACCTCCCCGGGCAATCAGCCCCAGCATTTT,once,TRBV24-1,TRBJ1-5,-
CASGMTGAYEQYF,TGTGCCAGCGGGATGACAGGGGCCTACGAGCAGTACTTC,-,TRBV6-5,TRBJ2-7,TRBD1
CASSLAWGTDTQYF,TGTGCCAGCAGCTTAGCGTGGGGGACAGATACGCAGTATTTT,-,TRBV11-1,TRBJ2-3,-
CASSEGRGWNNEQFF,TGTGCCAGCAGTGAAGGCAGGGGGTGGAACAATGAGCAGTTCTTC,-,TRBV6-1,TRBJ2-1,TRBD1
CATSSGLTYTEAFF,TGTGCCACCAGCAGTGGGCTCACTTACACTGAAGCTTTCTTT,-,TRBV15,TRBJ1-1,-
CASRSGTGQTGEFF,TGTGCCAGCAGATCCGGGACAGGACAAACCGGGGAGTTCTTC,-,TRBV7-9,TRBJ2-1,TRBD1
CAWSVQGGGEKLFF,TGTGCCTGGAGTGTACAGGGCGGAGGTGAAAAACTGTTTTTT,few,TRBV30,TRBJ1-4,-
CAISPGVGGELFF,TGTGCCATCAGCCCAGGGGTGGGCGGGGAGCTGTTTTTT,-,TRBV10-3,TRBJ2-2,-
CASSPSGGHETQYF,TGTGCCAGCAGCCCCTCGGGGGGGCACGAGACCCAGTACTTC,-,TRBV3-1/TRBV3-2,TRBJ2-5,TRBD2
CASSNGEGRTDTQYF,TGCGCCAGCAGTAACGGAGAGGGGCGCACAGATACGCAGTATTTT,-,TRBV10-1,TRBJ2-3,-
CASSDRGFAGELFF,TGTGCCAGCAGTGACAGGGGCTTCGCCGGGGAGCTGTTTTTT,-,TRBV5-4,TRBJ2-2,TRBD1
CASSLDADHYNEQFF,TGTGCCAGCAGCTTAGATGCGGATCACTACAATGAGCAGTTCTTC,-,TRBV7-2,TRBJ2-1,-
CASSLSGTGGFGYTF,TGTGCCAGCAGTTTATCGGGGACAGGGGGCTTTGGCTACACCTTC,-,TRBV28,TRBJ1-2,TRBD1
CATSGGTVSTYEQYF,TGTGCCACCAGCGGGGGGACAGTTAGTACCTACGAGCAGTACTTC,-,TRBV15,TRBJ2-7,-
CASSRWTSGVNEQYF,TGCGCCAGCAGCCGCTGGACTAGCGGGGTGAACGAGCAGTACTTC,once,TRBV5-1,TRBJ2-7,TRBD2
CASRAGTGRPQHF,TGTGCCAGCAGGGCCGGGACCGGGAGGCCCCAGCATTTT,once,TRBV27,TRBJ1-5,-
CASSIAGGGGTDTQYF,TGTGCCAGTAGTATAGCTGGGGGAGGGGGCACAGATACGCAGTATTTT,-,TRBV19,TRBJ2-3,TRBD2